A selection of T cell receptor beta chains follows, all from one sample in a study of OX40 agonist ivuxolimab in advanced cancers. The repertoire was sequenced with immunoSEQ multiplex PCR; TCRdb's copy has only in-frame clones and lacks some. The top ten clones hold about 4% of a sample with about 91,000 clones, approximately 87% of them seen once. Source: CD4+ or CD8+ T cells sorted from blood, taken in a trial of the OX40 agonist ivuxolimab. The receptors shown here come from an adult with an advanced solid tumor such as melanoma, head and neck, liver or kidney cancer. Both conserved end residues are part of each CDR3. Each record gives: D gene, V gene, clone size, J gene, CDR3 protein, CDR3 DNA. The D gene is left open where the match is weak. Rows may omit the clone size; those that give it use once, few, many or a size class.

D: NA
V: TRBV29-1
size: NA
J: TRBJ1-3
CDR3: CSVDSEYSGNTIYF
DNA: TGCAGCGTTGATAGCGAATACTCTGGAAACACCATATATTTT

D: NA
V: TRBV7-3
size: NA
J: TRBJ2-3
CDR3: CASRGEGSTDTQYF
DNA: TGTGCCAGCCGGGGCGAGGGCAGCACAGATACGCAGTATTTT

D: TRBD1
V: TRBV19
size: NA
J: TRBJ2-5
CDR3: CASSPYRGETQYF
DNA: TGTGCCAGTAGTCCATACAGGGGGGAGACCCAGTACTTC

D: NA
V: TRBV18
size: NA
J: TRBJ2-7
CDR3: CASSPSGKTIYEQYF
DNA: TGTGCCAGCTCACCCTCGGGGAAGACTATCTACGAGCAGTACTTC

D: TRBD1
V: TRBV11-3
size: NA
J: TRBJ2-3
CDR3: CASSSLDRWRNTDTQYF
DNA: TGTGCCAGCAGCTCCCTGGACAGGTGGAGGAACACAGATACGCAGTATTTT

D: NA
V: TRBV5-1
size: NA
J: TRBJ1-5
CDR3: CASSLDQGGQPQHF
DNA: TGCGCCAGCAGCTTGGACCAGGGAGGGCAGCCCCAGCATTTT

D: NA
V: TRBV6-5
size: NA
J: TRBJ2-1
CDR3: CASSISGNEQFF
DNA: TGTGCCAGCAGTATTTCAGGCAATGAGCAGTTCTTC

D: NA
V: TRBV5-1
size: NA
J: TRBJ2-3
CDR3: CASSSHRITDTQYF
DNA: TGCGCCAGCAGCTCCCACAGGATTACAGATACGCAGTATTTT

D: NA
V: TRBV6-1
size: NA
J: TRBJ2-1
CDR3: CASSQLGNEQFF
DNA: TGTGCCAGCAGCCAACTAGGGAATGAGCAGTTCTTC

D: NA
V: TRBV5-1
size: NA
J: TRBJ2-2
CDR3: CASSLAGAVTGELFF
DNA: TGCGCCAGCAGCTTGGCCGGGGCGGTCACCGGGGAGCTGTTTTTT

D: TRBD1
V: TRBV19
size: once
J: TRBJ1-5
CDR3: CASNQQGVQPQHF
DNA: TGTGCCAGTAATCAGCAGGGGGTTCAGCCCCAGCATTTT

D: NA
V: TRBV5-1
size: NA
J: TRBJ1-1
CDR3: CASSSPTGNTEAFF
DNA: TGCGCCAGCAGCTCACCCACAGGGAACACTGAAGCTTTCTTT

D: NA
V: TRBV6-5
size: NA
J: TRBJ1-3
CDR3: CASSYREGGNTIYF
DNA: TGTGCCAGCAGTTACCGCGAGGGCGGAAACACCATATATTTT

D: NA
V: TRBV10-3
size: once
J: TRBJ1-4
CDR3: CAISVTGQKLFF
DNA: TGTGCCATCAGTGTGACAGGTCAAAAACTGTTTTTT

D: TRBD2
V: TRBV11-2
size: NA
J: TRBJ2-3
CDR3: CASSPSGVSTDTQYF
DNA: TGTGCCAGCAGCCCCAGCGGGGTAAGCACAGATACGCAGTATTTT

D: TRBD2
V: TRBV30
size: NA
J: TRBJ2-2
CDR3: CACGTSGRNTGELFF
DNA: TGTGCCTGTGGGACTAGCGGGAGAAACACCGGGGAGCTGTTTTTT

D: NA
V: TRBV9
size: NA
J: TRBJ2-7
CDR3: CASSDPRSYEQYF
DNA: TGTGCCAGCAGCGACCCTAGGAGCTACGAGCAGTACTTC

D: TRBD2
V: TRBV9
size: NA
J: TRBJ2-2
CDR3: CASRAGGGNTGELFF
DNA: TGTGCCAGCAGGGCGGGGGGCGGAAACACCGGGGAGCTGTTTTTT

D: TRBD2
V: TRBV5-1
size: NA
J: TRBJ2-3
CDR3: CASSYLTGGTDTQYF
DNA: TGCGCCAGCAGCTACCTTACGGGAGGGACAGATACGCAGTATTTT

D: TRBD1
V: TRBV28
size: NA
J: TRBJ2-1
CDR3: CASTRDRVVDEQFF
DNA: TGTGCCAGCACCCGGGACAGGGTTGTTGATGAGCAGTTCTTC

D: TRBD1
V: TRBV25-1
size: NA
J: TRBJ1-1
CDR3: CASSGLKGTGYSSEAFF
DNA: TGTGCCAGCAGTGGCCTAAAGGGGACAGGGTATTCTTCTGAAGCTTTCTTT

D: NA
V: TRBV25-1
size: NA
J: TRBJ2-6
CDR3: CASSEAGRGSGANVLTF
DNA: TGTGCCAGCAGTGAAGCGGGGCGGGGCTCTGGGGCCAACGTCCTGACTTTC

D: NA
V: TRBV6-1
size: NA
J: TRBJ2-6
CDR3: CASTRSLGANVLTF
DNA: TGTGCCAGCACTCGGAGCCTTGGGGCCAACGTCCTGACTTTC

D: TRBD1
V: TRBV13
size: NA
J: TRBJ1-1
CDR3: CASSFGQGGAFF
DNA: TGTGCCAGCAGCTTCGGACAGGGTGGCGCTTTCTTT

D: NA
V: TRBV28
size: NA
J: TRBJ1-2
CDR3: CASRMTGGPYYGYTF
DNA: TGTGCCAGCAGAATGACGGGGGGCCCTTACTATGGCTACACCTTC

D: NA
V: TRBV5-1
size: once
J: TRBJ2-1
CDR3: CASRGLLADNEQFF
DNA: TGCGCCAGCAGGGGACTCCTAGCCGACAATGAGCAGTTCTTC

D: NA
V: TRBV7-3
size: NA
J: TRBJ1-2
CDR3: CASSPDSFNYGYTF
DNA: TGTGCCAGCAGCCCGGACAGTTTCAACTATGGCTACACCTTC

D: NA
V: TRBV19
size: medium-sized
J: TRBJ2-2
CDR3: CASSIEGSGNTGELFF
DNA: TGTGCCAGTAGTATAGAAGGTAGCGGGAACACCGGGGAGCTGTTTTTT

D: TRBD2
V: TRBV28
size: NA
J: TRBJ2-1
CDR3: CATEAGGSYNEQFF
DNA: TGTGCCACCGAAGCGGGAGGGTCATACAATGAGCAGTTCTTC

D: NA
V: TRBV2
size: NA
J: TRBJ2-3
CDR3: CASSEAVDPTDTQYF
DNA: TGTGCCAGCAGTGAAGCGGTAGACCCCACAGATACGCAGTATTTT

D: TRBD2
V: TRBV7-2
size: NA
J: TRBJ2-7
CDR3: CASSLEGTSGRAYEQYF
DNA: TGTGCCAGCAGCTTAGAGGGGACTAGCGGGAGGGCCTACGAGCAGTACTTC

D: NA
V: TRBV6-1
size: NA
J: TRBJ2-3
CDR3: CASSTTSLKDTQYF
DNA: TGTGCCAGCAGTACCACTAGCCTCAAAGATACGCAGTATTTT

D: TRBD1
V: TRBV5-6
size: NA
J: TRBJ1-2
CDR3: CASSELQGSYTF
DNA: TGTGCCAGCAGCGAACTACAGGGGAGCTACACCTTC

D: NA
V: TRBV7-2
size: NA
J: TRBJ1-5
CDR3: CASSLGGGGQPQHF
DNA: TGTGCCAGCAGCTTAGGGGGGGGCGGTCAGCCCCAGCATTTT

D: TRBD1
V: TRBV5-1
size: NA
J: TRBJ1-3
CDR3: CASSAGQGARNTIYF
DNA: TGCGCCAGCAGCGCGGGACAGGGGGCAAGAAACACCATATATTTT

D: TRBD2
V: TRBV11-2
size: NA
J: TRBJ2-5
CDR3: CASSLDGTRETQYF
DNA: TGTGCCAGCAGCTTGGACGGGACTAGAGAGACCCAGTACTTC